Ten or more counts support the clone carrying this TCR beta chain. This sample was included in a study of T cells in Graves' hyperthyroidism and ophthalmopathy. Germline CDR1 reads KGHDR; CDR2 reads SFDVKD. The CDR3 totals 14 residues. Trimming removed 5 bases at V and 2 bases at J, with 10 bases between. The TCR beta CDR3 regions underwent amplification using RNA transcripts as the source. HTBI primers were employed in a first-round RT-PCR of the TCR CDR3. Each CDR3 protein gets one entry after TCRdb re-called the multiplex PCR reads with MiXCR. The data contain about 160,000 distinct CDR3 sequences, just under 9.5% of them singletons. Lactation, pregnancy, other autoimmune disease or uncontrolled infection excluded patients.

The receptor comes from a woman aged 18 to 35 with Graves' hyperthyroidism that later progressed to Graves' ophthalmopathy. Source material: blood. The V and J genes are TRBV24-1 and TRBJ2-3, with unresolved D. CDR3 sequence (DNA): TGTGCCACCAGTGTTAAGGGCGACACAGATACGCAGTATTTT. This gives the protein CATSVKGDTDTQYF.